Detailed here is one T cell receptor (beta chain). The data were produced by immunoSEQ multiplex PCR, yet TCRdb's version contains in-frame clones alone and is incomplete. The profile shows just over 150,000 clones, 80% to 90% of them singletons. This record comes from a study of T cell responses to AZD1222 COVID-19 vaccine. The V end lost 3 bases, the J end lost 0 bases, and 18 bases lay between the germline ends. The CDR3 totals 17 residues. Per the germline V gene, CDR1 is DFQATT and CDR2 is SNEGSKA (reference sequence). The receptor was isolated from an adult who had recovered from COVID-19. Material: peripheral blood, obtained after recovery from COVID-19. The chain links TRBV20-1 to TRBJ1-5, with TRBD1 as a possible D gene (5 bases). As DNA, the CDR3 is TGCAGTGCTAGTGGGGGTAAGGAAGTAAATAGCAATCAGCCCCAGCATTTT. This translates into CSASGGKEVNSNQPQHF.